Reported below is one T cell receptor (beta chain). The repertoire was sequenced with immunoSEQ multiplex PCR; TCRdb's copy has only in-frame clones and lacks some. The table has about 15,000 clones, about 33% seen once. There are 15 residues in the CDR3. V lost 4 bases, J lost 7 bases, and 9 bases stayed unmatched. Germline V gene data show CDR1 as MNHGY and CDR2 as SVAAGI. The authors seeded some 200,000 CFSE-labeled responder cells together with some 200,000 irradiated stimulator cells tagged with violet dye. After mixed lymphocyte reaction, dividing CD4+ and CD8+ responder T cells were sorted. This sample is part of a study of graft-versus-host responses after intestinal transplantation.

This chain connects TRBV6-9 to TRBJ1-4; 7 bases line up with TRBD1. The sample in question was alloreactive CD4+ T cells from a mixed lymphocyte reaction culture, obtained before intestinal transplant. Subset indicated: CFSE-low proliferating T cells sorted from roughly six-day pre-transplant mixed lymphocyte reaction (GvH or HvG direction). This receptor was obtained from a human patient who received an intestinal transplant. The CDR3 spells CASSSYRGGGEKLFF. The CDR3 bases are TGTGCCAGCAGTTCCTACAGGGGAGGCGGTGAAAAACTGTTTTTT.